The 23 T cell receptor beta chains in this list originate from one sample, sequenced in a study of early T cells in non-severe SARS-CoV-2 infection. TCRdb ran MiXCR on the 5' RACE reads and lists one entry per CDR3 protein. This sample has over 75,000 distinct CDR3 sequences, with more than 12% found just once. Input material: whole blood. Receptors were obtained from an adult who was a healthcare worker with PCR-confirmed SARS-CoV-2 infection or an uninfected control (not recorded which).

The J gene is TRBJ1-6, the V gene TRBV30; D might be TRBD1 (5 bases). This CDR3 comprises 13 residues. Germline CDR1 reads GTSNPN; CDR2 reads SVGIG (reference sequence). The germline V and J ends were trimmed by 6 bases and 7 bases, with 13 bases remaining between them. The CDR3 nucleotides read TGTGCCTGCCAGCCGGGACCCAATTCACCCCTCCACTTT. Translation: CACQPGPNSPLHF.

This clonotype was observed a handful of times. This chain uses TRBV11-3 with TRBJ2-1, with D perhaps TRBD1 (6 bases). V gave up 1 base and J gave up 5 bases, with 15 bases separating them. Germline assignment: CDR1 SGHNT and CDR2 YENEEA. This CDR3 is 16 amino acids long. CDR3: CASSLGSGQGDNEQFF. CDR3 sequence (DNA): TGTGCCAGCAGCTTAGGGTCGGGACAAGGCGACAATGAGCAGTTCTTC.

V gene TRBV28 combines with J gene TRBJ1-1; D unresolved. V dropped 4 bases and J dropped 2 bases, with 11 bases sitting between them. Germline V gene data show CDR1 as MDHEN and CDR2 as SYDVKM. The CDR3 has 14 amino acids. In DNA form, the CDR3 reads TGTGCCAGCAGTTCCCATCCGGTTAACACTGAAGCTTTCTTT. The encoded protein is CASSSHPVNTEAFF.

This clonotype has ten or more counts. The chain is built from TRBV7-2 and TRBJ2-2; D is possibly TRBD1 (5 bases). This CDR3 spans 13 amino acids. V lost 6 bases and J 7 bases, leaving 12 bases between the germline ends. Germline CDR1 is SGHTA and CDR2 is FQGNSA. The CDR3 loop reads CASRLQEIGELFF. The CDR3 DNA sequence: TGTGCCAGCAGGTTACAGGAGATCGGGGAGCTGTTTTTT.

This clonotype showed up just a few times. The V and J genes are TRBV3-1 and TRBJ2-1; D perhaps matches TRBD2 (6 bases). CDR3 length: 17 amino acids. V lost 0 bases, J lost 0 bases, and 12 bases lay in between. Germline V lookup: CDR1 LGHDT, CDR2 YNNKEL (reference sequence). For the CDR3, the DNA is TGTGCCAGCAGCCAAGAGGTCCAGCGGGTCTCCTACAATGAGCAGTTCTTC. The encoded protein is CASSQEVQRVSYNEQFF.

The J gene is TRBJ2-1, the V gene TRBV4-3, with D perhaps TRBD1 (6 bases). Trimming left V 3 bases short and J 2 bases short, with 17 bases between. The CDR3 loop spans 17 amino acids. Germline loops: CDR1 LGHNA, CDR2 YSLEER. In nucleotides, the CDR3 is TGCGCCAGCAGCCAGGGCCGCCTAAGGGGGACCTACAATGAGCAGTTCTTC. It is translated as CASSQGRLRGTYNEQFF.

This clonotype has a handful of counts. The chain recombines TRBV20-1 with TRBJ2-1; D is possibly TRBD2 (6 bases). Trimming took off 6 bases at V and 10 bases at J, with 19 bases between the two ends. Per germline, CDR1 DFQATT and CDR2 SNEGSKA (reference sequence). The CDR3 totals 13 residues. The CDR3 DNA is TGCAGTGCCCTCACCTTAGCGGTCGGGGAGCAGTTCTTC. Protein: CSALTLAVGEQFF.

DNA for the CDR3: TGCAGCTCAGGGGGCACTGAAGCTTTCTTT. This gives the protein CSSGGTEAFF. The rearrangement uses TRBV29-1 and TRBJ1-1, with TRBD1 matching over 7 bases. This CDR3 region has 10 residues. J was trimmed by 4 bases and V by 8 bases; bases with no gene match: 1. Germline V gene lookup returns CDR1 SQVTM and CDR2 ANQGSEA.

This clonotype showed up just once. The CDR3 nucleotides are TGCAGAGCGGGAGCGGGAGAGGCTTCCGAGCAGTACTTC. Its protein product is CRAGAGEASEQYF. The rearrangement uses TRBV20-1 and TRBJ2-7, with TRBD2 matching 8 bases. There are 13 residues in the CDR3. CDR1 is DFQATT, CDR2 SNEGSKA, per germline (reference sequence).

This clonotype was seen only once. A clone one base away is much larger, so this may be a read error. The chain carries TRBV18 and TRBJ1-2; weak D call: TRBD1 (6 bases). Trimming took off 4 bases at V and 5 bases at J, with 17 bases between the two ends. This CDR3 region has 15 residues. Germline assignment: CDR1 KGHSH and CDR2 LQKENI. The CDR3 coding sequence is TGTGCCAGCTCACTTTCGGACAGCGCAATTTATGGCTACACCTTC. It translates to CASSLSDSAIYGYTF.

CDR3 nucleotide sequence: TGTGCCAGCAGCCAAGACAGGATCACTGAAGCTTTCTTT. As protein: CASSQDRITEAFF. The rearrangement uses TRBV12-3 or TRBV12-4 and TRBJ1-1, with a possible D match to TRBD1 (6 bases). This CDR3 has 13 amino acids. V was pared by 6 bases and J by 4 bases, with 12 bases between.

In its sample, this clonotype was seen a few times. The CDR3, as DNA: TGTGCCAGCAGCCATTCCAGGGTGGGCCAAGAGACCCAGTACTTC. Protein sequence: CASSHSRVGQETQYF. The chain is built from TRBV7-9 and TRBJ2-5; the D gene is possibly TRBD1 (5 bases). Germline V lookup: CDR1 SEHNR, CDR2 FQNEAQ (reference sequence). V was cut by 5 bases and J by 1 base, with 14 bases left in between. The CDR3 totals 15 residues.

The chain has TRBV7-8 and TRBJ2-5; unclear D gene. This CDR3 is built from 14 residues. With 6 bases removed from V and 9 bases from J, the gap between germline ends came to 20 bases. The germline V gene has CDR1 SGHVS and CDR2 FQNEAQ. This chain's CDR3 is CASSPGPVNPAQYF. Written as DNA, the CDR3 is TGTGCCAGCAGTCCCGGGCCCGTTAACCCGGCCCAGTACTTC.

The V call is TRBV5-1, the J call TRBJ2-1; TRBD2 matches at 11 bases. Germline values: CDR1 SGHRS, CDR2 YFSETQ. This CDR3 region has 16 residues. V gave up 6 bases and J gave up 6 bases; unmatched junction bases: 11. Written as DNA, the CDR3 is TGCGCCAGCACTGACATCCGGGGACTAGCGGTCAATGAGCAGTTCTTC. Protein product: CASTDIRGLAVNEQFF.

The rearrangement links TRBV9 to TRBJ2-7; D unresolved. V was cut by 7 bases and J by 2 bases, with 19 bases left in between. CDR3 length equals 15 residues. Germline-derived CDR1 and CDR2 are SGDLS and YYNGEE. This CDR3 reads CASYPCGVTAYEQYF. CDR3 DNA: TGTGCCAGCTACCCCTGTGGGGTAACGGCCTACGAGCAGTACTTC.

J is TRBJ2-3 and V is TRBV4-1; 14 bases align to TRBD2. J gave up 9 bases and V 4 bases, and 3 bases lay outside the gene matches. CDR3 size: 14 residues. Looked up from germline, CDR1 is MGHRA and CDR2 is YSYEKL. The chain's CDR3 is CASSRGLAGDTQYF. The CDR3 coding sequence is TGCGCCAGCAGCCGGGGACTAGCGGGAGACACGCAGTATTTT.

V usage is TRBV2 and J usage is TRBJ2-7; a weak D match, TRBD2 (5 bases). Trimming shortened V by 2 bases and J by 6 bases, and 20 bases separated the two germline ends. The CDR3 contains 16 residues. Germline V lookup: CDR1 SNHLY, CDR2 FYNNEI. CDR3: CASSESPTDWLIEQYF. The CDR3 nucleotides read TGTGCCAGCAGTGAATCCCCCACGGACTGGTTGATCGAGCAGTACTTC.

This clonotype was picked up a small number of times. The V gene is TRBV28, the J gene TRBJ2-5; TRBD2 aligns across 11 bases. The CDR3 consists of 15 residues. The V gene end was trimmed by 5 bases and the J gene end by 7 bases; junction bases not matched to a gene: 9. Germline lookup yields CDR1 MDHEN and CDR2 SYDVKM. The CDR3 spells CASSQRKLAGGTQYF. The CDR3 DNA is TGTGCCAGCAGTCAACGAAAGCTAGCGGGAGGGACCCAGTACTTC.

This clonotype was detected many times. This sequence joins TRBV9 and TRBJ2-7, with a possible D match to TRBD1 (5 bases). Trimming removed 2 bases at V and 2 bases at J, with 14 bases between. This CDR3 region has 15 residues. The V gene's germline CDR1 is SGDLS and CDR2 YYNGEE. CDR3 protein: CASSVRPGMTYEQYF. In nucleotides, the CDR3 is TGTGCCAGCAGCGTTCGTCCAGGGATGACCTACGAGCAGTACTTC.

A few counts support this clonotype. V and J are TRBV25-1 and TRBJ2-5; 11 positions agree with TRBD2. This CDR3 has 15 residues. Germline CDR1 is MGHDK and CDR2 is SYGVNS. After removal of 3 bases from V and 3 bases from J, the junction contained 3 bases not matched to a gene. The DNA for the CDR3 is TGTGCCAGCAGTGATCCGGGACTAGCGGAAGAGACCCAGTACTTC. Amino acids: CASSDPGLAEETQYF.

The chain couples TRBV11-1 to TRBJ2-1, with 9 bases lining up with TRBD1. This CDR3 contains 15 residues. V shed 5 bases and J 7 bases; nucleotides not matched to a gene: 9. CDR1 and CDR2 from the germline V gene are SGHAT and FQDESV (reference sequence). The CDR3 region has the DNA TGTGCCAGCAGCCGGGGACAGGGTCGGACGAATGAGCAGTTCTTC. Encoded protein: CASSRGQGRTNEQFF.

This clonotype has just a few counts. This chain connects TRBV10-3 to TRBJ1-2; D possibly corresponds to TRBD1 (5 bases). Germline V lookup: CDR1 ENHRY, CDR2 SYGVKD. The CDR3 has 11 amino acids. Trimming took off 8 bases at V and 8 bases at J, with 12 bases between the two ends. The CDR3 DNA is TGTGCCATCGGACATCAGGGAGGCTACACCTTC. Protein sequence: CAIGHQGGYTF.

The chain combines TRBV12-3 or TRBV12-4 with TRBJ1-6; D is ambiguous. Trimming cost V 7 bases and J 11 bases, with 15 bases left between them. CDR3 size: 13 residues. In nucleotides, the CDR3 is TGTGCCAGCACTCCCCAGATTAGTCCACCCCTCCACTTT. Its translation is CASTPQISPPLHF.